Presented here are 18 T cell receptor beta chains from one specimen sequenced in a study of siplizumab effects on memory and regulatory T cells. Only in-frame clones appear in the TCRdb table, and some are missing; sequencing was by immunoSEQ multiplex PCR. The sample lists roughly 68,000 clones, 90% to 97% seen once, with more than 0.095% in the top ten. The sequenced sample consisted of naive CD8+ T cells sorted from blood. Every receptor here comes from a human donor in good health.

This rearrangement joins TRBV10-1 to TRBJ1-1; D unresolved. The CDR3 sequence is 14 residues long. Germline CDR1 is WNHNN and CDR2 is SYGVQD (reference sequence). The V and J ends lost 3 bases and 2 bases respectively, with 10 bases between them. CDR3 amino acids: CASSESAGNTEAFF. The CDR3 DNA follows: TGCGCCAGCAGTGAATCGGCAGGAAACACTGAAGCTTTCTTT.

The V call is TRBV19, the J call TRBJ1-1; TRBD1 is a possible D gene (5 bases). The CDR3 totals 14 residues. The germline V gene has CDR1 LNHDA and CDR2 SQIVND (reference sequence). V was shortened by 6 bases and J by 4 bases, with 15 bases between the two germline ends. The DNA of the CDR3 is TGTGCCAGTAGCCTTAAGCCAGGGCTCACTGAAGCTTTCTTT. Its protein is CASSLKPGLTEAFF.

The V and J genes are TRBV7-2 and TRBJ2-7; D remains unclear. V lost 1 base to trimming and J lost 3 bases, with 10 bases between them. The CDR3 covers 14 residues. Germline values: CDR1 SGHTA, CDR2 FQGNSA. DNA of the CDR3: TGTGCCAGCAGCTTAGGGACGGTGTACTACGAGCAGTACTTC. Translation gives CASSLGTVYYEQYF.

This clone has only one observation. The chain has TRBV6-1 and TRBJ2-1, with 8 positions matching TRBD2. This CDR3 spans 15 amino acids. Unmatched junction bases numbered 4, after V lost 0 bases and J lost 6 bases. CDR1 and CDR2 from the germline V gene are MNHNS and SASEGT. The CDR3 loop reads CASSEAPGLVNEQFF. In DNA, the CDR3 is TGTGCCAGCAGTGAAGCTCCGGGACTAGTCAATGAGCAGTTCTTC.

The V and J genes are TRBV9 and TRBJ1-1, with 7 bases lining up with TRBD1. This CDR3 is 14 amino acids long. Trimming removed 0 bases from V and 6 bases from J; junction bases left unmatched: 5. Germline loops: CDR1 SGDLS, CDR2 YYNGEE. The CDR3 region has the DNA TGTGCCAGCAGCGTAGTAACAGGGGTATCTGAAGCTTTCTTT. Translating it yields CASSVVTGVSEAFF. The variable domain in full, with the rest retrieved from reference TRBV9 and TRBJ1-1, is DSGVTQTPKHLITATGQRVTLRCSPRSGDLSVYWYQQSLDQGLQFLIQYYNGEERAKGNILERFSAQQFPDLHSELNLSSLELGDSALYFCASSVVTGVSEAFFGQGTRLTVV.

The CDR3 is CASHPGGTNNEQFF. The CDR3 nucleotides are TGTGCCAGCCATCCAGGGGGCACAAACAATGAGCAGTTCTTC. The genes are TRBV27 and TRBJ2-1; TRBD1 agrees at 8 bases. Germline-derived CDR1 and CDR2 are MNHEY and SMNVEV (reference sequence). Trimming removed 8 bases from V and 5 bases from J; junction bases left unmatched: 8. The CDR3 runs to 14 residues.

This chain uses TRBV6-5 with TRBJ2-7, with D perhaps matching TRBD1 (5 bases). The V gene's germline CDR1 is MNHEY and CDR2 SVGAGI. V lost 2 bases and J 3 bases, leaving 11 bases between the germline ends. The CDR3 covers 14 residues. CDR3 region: CASSYAQGVYEQYF. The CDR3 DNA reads TGTGCCAGCAGTTACGCCCAGGGCGTCTACGAGCAGTACTTC.

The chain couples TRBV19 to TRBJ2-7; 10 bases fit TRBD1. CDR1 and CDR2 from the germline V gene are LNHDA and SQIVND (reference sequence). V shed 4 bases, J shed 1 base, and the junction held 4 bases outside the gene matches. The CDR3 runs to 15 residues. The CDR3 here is CASSSPGQGSYEQYF. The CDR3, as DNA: TGTGCCAGTAGTAGCCCGGGACAGGGGTCCTACGAGCAGTACTTC.

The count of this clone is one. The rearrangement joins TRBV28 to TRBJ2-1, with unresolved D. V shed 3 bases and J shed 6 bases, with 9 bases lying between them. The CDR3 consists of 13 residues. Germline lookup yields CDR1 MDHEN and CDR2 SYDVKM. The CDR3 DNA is TGTGCCAGCAGTTTCGCCGGGCGCAATGAGCAGTTCTTC. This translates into CASSFAGRNEQFF.

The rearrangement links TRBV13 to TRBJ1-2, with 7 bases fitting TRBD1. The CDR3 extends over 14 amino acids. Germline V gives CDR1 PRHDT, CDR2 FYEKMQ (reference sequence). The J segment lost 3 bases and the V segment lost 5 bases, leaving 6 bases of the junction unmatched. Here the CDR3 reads CASSKDREDYGYTF. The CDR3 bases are TGTGCCAGCAGCAAAGACAGGGAAGACTATGGCTACACCTTC. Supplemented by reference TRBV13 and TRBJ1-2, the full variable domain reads AAGVIQSPRHLIKEKRETATLKCYPIPRHDTVYWYQQGPGQDPQFLISFYEKMQSDKGSIPDRFSAQQFSDYHSELNMSSLELGDSALYFCASSKDREDYGYTFGSGTRLTVV.

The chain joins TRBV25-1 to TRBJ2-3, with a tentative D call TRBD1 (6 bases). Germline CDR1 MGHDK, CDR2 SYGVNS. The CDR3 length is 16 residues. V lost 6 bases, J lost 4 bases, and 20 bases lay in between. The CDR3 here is CASSQQGGPWADTQYF. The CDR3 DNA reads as TGTGCCAGCAGCCAACAGGGCGGGCCGTGGGCAGATACGCAGTATTTT.

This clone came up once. Here the CDR3 DNA reads TGTGCCAGCAGCCCGGGGTCGGGGGCTGGAAACACCATATATTTT. Translated: CASSPGSGAGNTIYF. V is TRBV9 and J is TRBJ1-3, with a possible D match to TRBD1 (5 bases). The CDR3 consists of 15 residues. The V end lost 4 bases, the J end lost 2 bases, and 13 bases lay between the germline ends. Germline V gene sequence: CDR1 SGDLS, CDR2 YYNGEE.

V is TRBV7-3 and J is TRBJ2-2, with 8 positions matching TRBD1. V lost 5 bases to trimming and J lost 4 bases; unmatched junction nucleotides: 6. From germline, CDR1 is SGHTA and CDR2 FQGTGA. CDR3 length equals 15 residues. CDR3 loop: CASSHGQGSTGELFF. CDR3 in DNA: TGTGCCAGCAGCCATGGACAGGGTTCCACCGGGGAGCTGTTTTTT.

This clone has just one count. The DNA for the CDR3 is TGTGCCAGCAGGGTATTGACAGGGGGCATGAGTGAGACCCAGTACTTC. Translating gives CASRVLTGGMSETQYF. The chain recombines TRBV28 with TRBJ2-5; 10 bases are a match to TRBD1. The V gene end was trimmed by 6 bases and the J gene end by 5 bases; junction bases not matched to a gene: 12. Looked up from germline, CDR1 is MDHEN and CDR2 is SYDVKM. The CDR3 totals 16 residues.

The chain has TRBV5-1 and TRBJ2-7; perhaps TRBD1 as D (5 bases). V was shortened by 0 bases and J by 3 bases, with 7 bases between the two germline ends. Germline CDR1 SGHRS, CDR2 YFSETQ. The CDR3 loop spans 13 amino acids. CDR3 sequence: CASSLDQGYEQYF. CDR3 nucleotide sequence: TGCGCCAGCAGCTTGGATCAGGGCTACGAGCAGTACTTC.

Written as DNA, the CDR3 is TGTGCCAGCAGCCAACTCACGGAGCAGTACTTC. Protein: CASSQLTEQYF. The J gene is TRBJ2-7, the V gene TRBV13, with D uncertain. There are 11 residues in the CDR3. Trimming removed 5 bases at V and 7 bases at J, with 9 bases between. Germline V gene data show CDR1 as PRHDT and CDR2 as FYEKMQ (reference sequence).

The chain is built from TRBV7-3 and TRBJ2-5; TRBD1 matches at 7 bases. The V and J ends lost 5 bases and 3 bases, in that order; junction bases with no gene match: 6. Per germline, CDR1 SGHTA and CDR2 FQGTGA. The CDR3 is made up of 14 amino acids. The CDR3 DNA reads TGTGCCAGCAGCGATCCGGGACAGAAAGAGACCCAGTACTTC. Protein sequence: CASSDPGQKETQYF.

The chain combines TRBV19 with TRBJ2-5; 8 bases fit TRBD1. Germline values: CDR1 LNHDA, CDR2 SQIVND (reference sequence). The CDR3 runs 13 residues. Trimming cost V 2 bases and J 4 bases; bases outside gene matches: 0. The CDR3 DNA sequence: TGTGCCAGTAGTATAACAGGGGGAGAGACCCAGTACTTC. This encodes CASSITGGETQYF.